The 19 T cell receptor beta chains given below trace back to one sample, sequenced in a study of T cell repertoires in cytomegalovirus infection. TCRdb re-derived calls from the reads in MiXCR, one entry per CDR3 protein. The table lists 500,000 to 600,000 distinct CDR3 sequences, more than 15% of them singletons. The sequencing input was CD8+ T cells from PBMCs. The receptors shown here come from a human donor in good health (CMV status not recorded). Some clones in this sample may be carry-over from other donors' samples.

This clonotype has ten or more counts. The genes are TRBV27 and TRBJ1-1; D is perhaps TRBD1 (5 bases). The CDR3 extends over 16 amino acids. From germline, CDR1 is MNHEY and CDR2 SMNVEV (reference sequence). Trimming took 2 bases from V and 1 from J, leaving 14 bases between them. CDR3 coding DNA: TGTGCCAGCAGTTTAGCTGGGAGGGGTGGGAACACTGAAGCTTTCTTT. This gives the protein CASSLAGRGGNTEAFF.

This clonotype appeared a few times. This rearrangement joins TRBV9 to TRBJ1-4; weak D call: TRBD1 (5 bases). V shed 3 bases and J shed 8 bases, with 14 bases lying between them. Germline V gene data show CDR1 as SGDLS and CDR2 as YYNGEE. There are 14 residues in the CDR3. CDR3 in DNA: TGTGCCAGCAGCGGGGGGTCACCGGGAGAAAAACTGTTTTTT. It translates to CASSGGSPGEKLFF. The full variable domain, with the rest looked up from reference TRBV9 and TRBJ1-4, is DSGVTQTPKHLITATGQRVTLRCSPRSGDLSVYWYQQSLDQGLQFLIQYYNGEERAKGNILERFSAQQFPDLHSELNLSSLELGDSALYFCASSGGSPGEKLFFGSGTQLSVL.

This clonotype was seen at least ten times. J is TRBJ1-1 and V is TRBV6-5, with 7 nucleotides matching TRBD1. The junction had 5 bases not matched to a gene; V was cut back by 0 bases and J by 4 bases. Germline V gene data show CDR1 as MNHEY and CDR2 as SVGAGI. CDR3 size: 15 residues. CDR3 sequence (DNA): TGTGCCAGCAGTTACTCGACAGGGATCCGCACTGAAGCTTTCTTT. Amino acid sequence: CASSYSTGIRTEAFF.

There are many counts of this clonotype. The V gene is TRBV27, the J gene TRBJ2-3; D unclear. There are 14 residues in the CDR3. Trimming cost V 4 bases and J 1 base, with 9 bases left between them. CDR1 and CDR2 (germline): MNHEY, SMNVEV (reference sequence). CDR3 sequence (DNA): TGTGCCAGCAGTTATAGCCTCGGCACAGATACGCAGTATTTT. Its protein is CASSYSLGTDTQYF.

In its sample, this clonotype was seen a few times. The CDR3 DNA reads as TGTGCCACCAGTGAACGGGGGGGACAGGGGACCCAGTACTTC. Its protein product is CATSERGGQGTQYF. The chain combines TRBV24-1 with TRBJ2-5; D perhaps matches TRBD1 (9 bases). The CDR3 sequence is 14 residues long. The germline CDR1 and CDR2 sequences are KGHDR and SFDVKD. The germline V and J ends were trimmed by 4 bases and 7 bases, with 15 bases remaining between them.

The chain couples TRBV4-2 to TRBJ2-7; perhaps TRBD1 as D (5 bases). Looked up from germline, CDR1 is LGHNA and CDR2 is YNFKEQ. Between the trimmed V and J ends, which lost 1 base and 0 bases, there was a span of 13 bases. The CDR3 sequence is 16 residues long. CDR3 sequence: CASSQAMWTSSYEQYF. The CDR3 bases are TGTGCCAGCAGCCAAGCGATGTGGACAAGCTCCTACGAGCAGTACTTC.

This clonotype has more than one count but fewer than ten. This chain uses TRBV5-6 with TRBJ2-7, with D perhaps assigned TRBD1 or TRBD2 (5 bases each). From germline, CDR1 is SGHDT and CDR2 YYEEEE. Trimming shortened V by 3 bases and J by 3 bases, and 13 bases separated the two germline ends. This CDR3 is 14 amino acids long. In nucleotides, the CDR3 is TGTGCCAGCAGCTACGGGACCGCTGACTACGAGCAGTACTTC. It specifies CASSYGTADYEQYF.

Remarks on this clonotype: One base away lies a much larger clone, so this may be a sequencing read error. V usage is TRBV12-3 or TRBV12-4 and J usage is TRBJ1-2, with D possibly TRBD1 on 6 matching bases. Trimming stripped 2 bases from V and 10 bases from J, with 14 bases between. There are 13 residues in the CDR3. CDR3 sequence: CASSLIGGRVYTF. The CDR3 nucleotides are TGTGCCAGCAGTTTAATCGGGGGCCGGGTCTACACCTTC.

This clonotype was observed a handful of times. The chain combines TRBV27 with TRBJ2-5, with 9 bases that match TRBD2. The CDR3 loop spans 15 amino acids. The germline CDR1 and CDR2 sequences are MNHEY and SMNVEV (reference sequence). J gave up 2 bases and V 6 bases, and 7 bases lay outside the gene matches. CDR3 sequence reads: CASRMRGGGQETQYF. In DNA, the CDR3 is TGTGCCAGCAGAATGCGGGGGGGGGGGCAAGAGACCCAGTACTTC.

The gene calls are TRBV27 and TRBJ1-2; no clear D gene. The CDR3 spans 11 residues. Germline V gives CDR1 MNHEY, CDR2 SMNVEV (reference sequence). Between the trimmed V and J ends, which lost 8 bases and 4 bases, there was a span of 8 bases. This CDR3 reads CASGESYGYTF. CDR3 in DNA: TGTGCCAGCGGCGAATCCTATGGCTACACCTTC.

This clonotype was recorded at least ten times. The chain employs TRBV10-3 and TRBJ1-5; a weak D match, TRBD1 (6 bases). The CDR3 consists of 14 residues. Deletions cut 4 bases from V and 4 bases from J, with 11 bases between. CDR1 is ENHRY, CDR2 SYGVKD, per germline. In DNA form, the CDR3 reads TGTGCCATCAGTGGAGAGGGGGGAAATCAGCCCCAGCATTTT. Translated, it gives CAISGEGGNQPQHF.

This clonotype has a count of ten or more. V gene TRBV7-8 combines with J gene TRBJ2-5; TRBD2 matches at 9 bases. Germline CDR1 and CDR2: SGHVS and FQNEAQ. Unmatched junction bases numbered 1, after V lost 5 bases and J lost 3 bases. CDR3 length equals 13 residues. The CDR3 sequence is CASSASGKETQYF. The CDR3 nucleotides read TGTGCCAGCAGCGCTAGCGGGAAAGAGACCCAGTACTTC.

In regard to this clonotype: Being one base from a much bigger clone, this may be a read error. This chain connects TRBV10-3 to TRBJ2-1; D may match TRBD1 or TRBD2 (6 bases each). Germline CDR1 is ENHRY and CDR2 is SYGVKD. V was clipped by 2 bases and J by 15 bases, with 23 bases between them. The CDR3 contains 15 residues. CDR3 loop: CAISEAPTIGGLWFF. The CDR3 DNA follows: TGTGCCATCAGTGAGGCCCCTACAATTGGGGGGCTTTGGTTCTTC.

At least ten counts were recorded for this clonotype. The chain has TRBV20-1 and TRBJ2-5; 11 bases are shared with TRBD2. CDR1 is DFQATT, CDR2 SNEGSKA, per germline (reference sequence). The V and J ends lost 0 bases and 5 bases, in that order; junction bases with no gene match: 8. The CDR3 covers 16 residues. CDR3 residues: CSARDRLAGGDETQYF. The CDR3, as DNA: TGCAGTGCTAGAGATCGTCTAGCGGGGGGTGATGAGACCCAGTACTTC.

This clonotype has a count of ten or more. The chain recombines TRBV7-9 with TRBJ2-5; either TRBD1 or TRBD2 may supply D (5 bases each). V was pared by 5 bases and J by 0 bases, with 13 bases between. This CDR3 is built from 15 residues. CDR1 and CDR2 (germline): SEHNR, FQNEAQ (reference sequence). The chain's CDR3 is CASSIGERDQETQYF. The CDR3 DNA reads as TGTGCCAGCAGCATAGGGGAGAGGGACCAAGAGACCCAGTACTTC.

A few counts support this clonotype. The genes are TRBV28 and TRBJ2-5, with D perhaps matching TRBD1 (5 bases). V was cut by 3 bases and J by 0 bases, with 11 bases left in between. Germline-derived CDR1 and CDR2 are MDHEN and SYDVKM. The CDR3 loop spans 15 amino acids. CDR3 sequence (DNA): TGTGCCAGCAGTTTGTGGCAGGGCTACCAAGAGACCCAGTACTTC. This encodes CASSLWQGYQETQYF.

This clonotype was found a few times. This sequence joins TRBV5-5 and TRBJ1-5; unclear D gene. V lost 5 bases, J lost 4 bases, and 19 bases lay in between. The CDR3 is 16 amino acids. Germline V gene sequence: CDR1 SGHKS, CDR2 YYEKEE (reference sequence). This CDR3 is CASSPRSGSSNQPQHF. The CDR3 nucleotides read TGTGCCAGCAGTCCAAGATCGGGCTCCTCAAATCAGCCCCAGCATTTT.

This clonotype was seen many times. It may be a read error: a sequence one base away is much more abundant. This rearrangement joins TRBV5-5 to TRBJ2-3, with 8 bases identical to TRBD1. The V segment lost 4 bases and the J segment 4 bases; nucleotides outside the gene matches: 2. CDR1 and CDR2 (germline): SGHKS, YYEKEE (reference sequence). The CDR3 has 13 residues. Written as DNA, the CDR3 is TGTGCCAGCAGCACGGACAGGGCAGATACGCAGTATTTT. Its translation is CASSTDRADTQYF.

This clonotype was picked up a small number of times. The chain links TRBV24-1 to TRBJ2-5; no definite D call. Germline assignment: CDR1 KGHDR and CDR2 SFDVKD. V was clipped by 0 bases and J by 4 bases, with 2 bases between them. There are 12 residues in the CDR3. CDR3 nucleotide sequence: TGTGCCACCAGTGATTTGGGAGAGACCCAGTACTTC. Translated: CATSDLGETQYF.